This entry is about one TCR beta chain. The record originates from a study of blood T cell repertoires in COVID-19. For the study at large: Samples of COVID-19 (acute and convalescent) were obtained from the United States, Italy and Spain. In each case, the material was cDNA or gDNA derived from T cells, B-cell-depleted T cells, or PBMCs.

The germline V gene has CDR1 GTSNPN and CDR2 SVGIG (reference sequence). Trimming cost V 0 bases and J 1 base, with 9 bases left between them. CDR3 length: 14 residues. In the original processing: Researchers report that nucleated cell counts were estimated from reference gene primer amplification. Produced via immunoSEQ multiplex PCR; TCRdb's table is partial and in-frame only. V and J calls and clone size are those listed in that table; D and trimming were worked out from the DNA. This sample has under 200,000 clones, with around 80% found just once. The source is a woman in her sixties with acute or convalescent COVID-19. Source material: peripheral blood. The chain recombines TRBV30 with TRBJ1-1; TRBD1 might be the D (5 bases). The CDR3 loop reads CAWSVRTGNTEAFF. The CDR3 nucleotides are TGTGCCTGGAGTGTAAGAACAGGGAACACTGAAGCTTTCTTT.